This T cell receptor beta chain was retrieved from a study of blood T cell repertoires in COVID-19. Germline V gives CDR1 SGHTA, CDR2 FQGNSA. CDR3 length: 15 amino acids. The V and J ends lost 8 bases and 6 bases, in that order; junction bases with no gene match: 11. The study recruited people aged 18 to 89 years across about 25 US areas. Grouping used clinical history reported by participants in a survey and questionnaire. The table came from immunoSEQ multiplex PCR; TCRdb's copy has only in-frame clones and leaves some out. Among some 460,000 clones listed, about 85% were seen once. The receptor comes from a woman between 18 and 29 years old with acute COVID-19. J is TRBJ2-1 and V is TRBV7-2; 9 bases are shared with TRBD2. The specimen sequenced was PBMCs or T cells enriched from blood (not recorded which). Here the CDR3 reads CASDPGGLAFNEQFF. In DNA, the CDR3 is TGTGCCAGCGACCCGGGGGGACTAGCATTCAATGAGCAGTTCTTC.